This T cell receptor beta chain was observed in a study of Graves' ophthalmopathy and Graves' hyperthyroidism. Whole-study results and caveats: Detection in blood was also observed for most expanded thyroid clonotypes above 0.001 frequency. Forecasting of ophthalmopathy progression by the model achieved about 71% sensitivity and approximately 72% specificity.

Establishment of the diagnosis relied upon clinical symptoms, serum thyroxine, TRAb, thyroid ultrasound and orbital computed tomography. The TCR beta CDR3 regions underwent amplification from RNA transcripts. Scientists carried out first-round RT-PCR using HTBI primers and then a second-round multiplex PCR. TCRdb called the multiplex PCR reads again in MiXCR, with one record for every CDR3 protein. The sample consists of some 160,000 distinct CDR3 sequences, roughly two fifths of them appearing once. With 1 base removed from V and 6 bases from J, the gap between germline ends came to 13 bases. Germline V CDR1 and CDR2: SGHTA, FQGNSA. The CDR3 loop spans 14 amino acids. This clonotype occurred many times. Its antigen is undetermined.

Sequenced sample: peripheral blood. The V call is TRBV7-2, the J call TRBJ2-7; D unresolved. The source is a man in his thirties or forties with Graves' ophthalmopathy. This CDR3 reads CASSLDWDSREQYF. CDR3 in DNA: TGTGCCAGCAGCTTAGACTGGGATTCCCGCGAGCAGTACTTC.